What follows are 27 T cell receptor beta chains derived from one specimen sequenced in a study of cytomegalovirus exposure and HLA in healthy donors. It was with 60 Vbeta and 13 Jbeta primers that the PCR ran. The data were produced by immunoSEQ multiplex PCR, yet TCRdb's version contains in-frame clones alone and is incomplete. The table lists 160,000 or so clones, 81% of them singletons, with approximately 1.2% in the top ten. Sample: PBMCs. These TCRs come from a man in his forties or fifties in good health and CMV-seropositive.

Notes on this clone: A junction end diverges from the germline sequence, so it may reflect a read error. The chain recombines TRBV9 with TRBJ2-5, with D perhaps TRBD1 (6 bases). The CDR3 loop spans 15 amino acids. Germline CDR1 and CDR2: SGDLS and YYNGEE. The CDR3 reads CASSEQTGAQATQYF. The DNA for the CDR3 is TGTGCCAGCAGCGAGCAGACAGGAGCCCAAGCGACCCAGTACTTC. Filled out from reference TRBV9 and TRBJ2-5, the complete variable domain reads DSGVTQTPKHLITATGQRVTLRCSPRSGDLSVYWYQQSLDQGLQFLIQYYNGEERAKGNILERFSAQQFPDLHSELNLSSLELGDSALYFCASSEQTGAQATQYFGPGTRLLVL.

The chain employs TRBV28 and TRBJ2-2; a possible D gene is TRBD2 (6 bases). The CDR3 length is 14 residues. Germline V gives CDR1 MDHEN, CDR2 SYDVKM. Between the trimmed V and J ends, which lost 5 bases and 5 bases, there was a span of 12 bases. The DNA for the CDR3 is TGTGCCAGCAGTGGGAGGCGAGGGACCGGGGAGCTGTTTTTT. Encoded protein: CASSGRRGTGELFF.

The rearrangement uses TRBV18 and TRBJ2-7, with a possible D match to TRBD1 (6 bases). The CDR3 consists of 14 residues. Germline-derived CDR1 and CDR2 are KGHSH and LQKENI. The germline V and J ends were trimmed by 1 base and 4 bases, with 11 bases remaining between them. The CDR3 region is CASSPQGDAYEQYF. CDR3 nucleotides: TGTGCCAGCTCACCACAGGGGGACGCGTACGAGCAGTACTTC.

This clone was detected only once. In nucleotides, the CDR3 is TGTGCCAGCAGTTTATTCCGGTACAATGAGCAGTTCTTC. Translation: CASSLFRYNEQFF. The J gene is TRBJ2-1, the V gene TRBV28; D remains unclear. CDR3 size: 13 residues. The germline V and J ends were trimmed by 1 base and 4 bases, with 5 bases remaining between them. Germline CDR1 and CDR2: MDHEN and SYDVKM.

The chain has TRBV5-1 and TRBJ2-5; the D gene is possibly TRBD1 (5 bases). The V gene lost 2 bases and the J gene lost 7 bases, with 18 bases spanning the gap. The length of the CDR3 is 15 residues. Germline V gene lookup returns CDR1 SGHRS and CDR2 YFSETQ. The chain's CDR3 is CASSLGQGAGGTQYF. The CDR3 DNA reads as TGCGCCAGCAGCTTAGGCCAGGGTGCAGGTGGGACCCAGTACTTC.

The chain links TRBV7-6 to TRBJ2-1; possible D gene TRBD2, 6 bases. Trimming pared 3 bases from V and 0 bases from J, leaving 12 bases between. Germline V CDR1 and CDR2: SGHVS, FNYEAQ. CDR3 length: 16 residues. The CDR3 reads CASSFWGLSSYNEQFF. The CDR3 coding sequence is TGTGCCAGCAGCTTTTGGGGACTTAGCTCCTACAATGAGCAGTTCTTC.

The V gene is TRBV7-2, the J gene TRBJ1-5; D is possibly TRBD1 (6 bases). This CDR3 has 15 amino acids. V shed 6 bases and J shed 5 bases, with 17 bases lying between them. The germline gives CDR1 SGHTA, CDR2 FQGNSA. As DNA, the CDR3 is TGTGCCAGCAGGCCCGGGGGGGGCGGCGATCAGCCCCAGCATTTT. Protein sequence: CASRPGGGGDQPQHF.

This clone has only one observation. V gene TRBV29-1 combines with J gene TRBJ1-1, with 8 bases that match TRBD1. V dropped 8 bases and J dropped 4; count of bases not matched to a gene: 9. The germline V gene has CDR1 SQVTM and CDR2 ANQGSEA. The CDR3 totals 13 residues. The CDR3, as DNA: TGCAGCTCCTGGGACAGGATGGGCACTGAAGCTTTCTTT. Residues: CSSWDRMGTEAFF.

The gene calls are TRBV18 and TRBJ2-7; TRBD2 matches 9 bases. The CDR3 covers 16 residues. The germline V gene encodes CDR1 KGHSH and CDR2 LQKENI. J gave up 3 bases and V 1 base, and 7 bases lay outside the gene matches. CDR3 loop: CASSPLGSGGLYEQYF. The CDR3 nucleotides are TGTGCCAGCTCACCACTTGGTAGCGGGGGACTCTACGAGCAGTACTTC.

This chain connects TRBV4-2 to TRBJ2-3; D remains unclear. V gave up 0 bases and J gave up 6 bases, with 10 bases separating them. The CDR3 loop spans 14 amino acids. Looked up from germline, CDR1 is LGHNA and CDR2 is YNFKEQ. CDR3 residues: CASSQEGAFDTQYF. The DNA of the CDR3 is TGTGCCAGCAGCCAAGAAGGAGCGTTTGATACGCAGTATTTT.

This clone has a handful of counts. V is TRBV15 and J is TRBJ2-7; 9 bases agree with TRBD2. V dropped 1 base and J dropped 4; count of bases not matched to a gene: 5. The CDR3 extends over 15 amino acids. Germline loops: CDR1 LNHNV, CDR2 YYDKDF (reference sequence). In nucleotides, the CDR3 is TGTGCCACCAGCAGAGGGAGCGGGGGGACGTACGAGCAGTACTTC. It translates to CATSRGSGGTYEQYF.

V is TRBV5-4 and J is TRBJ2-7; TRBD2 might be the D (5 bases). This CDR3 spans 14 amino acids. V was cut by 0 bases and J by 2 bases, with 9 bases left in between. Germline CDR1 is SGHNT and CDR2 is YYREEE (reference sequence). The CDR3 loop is CASSLAGTAYEQYF. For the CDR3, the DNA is TGTGCCAGCAGCTTGGCGGGAACTGCCTACGAGCAGTACTTC.

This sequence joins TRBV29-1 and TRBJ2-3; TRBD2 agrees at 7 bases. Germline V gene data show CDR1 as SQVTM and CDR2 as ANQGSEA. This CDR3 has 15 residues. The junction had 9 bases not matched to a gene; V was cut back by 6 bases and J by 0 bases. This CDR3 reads CSVTRLALSTDTQYF. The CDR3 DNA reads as TGCAGCGTGACCCGACTAGCCCTGAGCACAGATACGCAGTATTTT.

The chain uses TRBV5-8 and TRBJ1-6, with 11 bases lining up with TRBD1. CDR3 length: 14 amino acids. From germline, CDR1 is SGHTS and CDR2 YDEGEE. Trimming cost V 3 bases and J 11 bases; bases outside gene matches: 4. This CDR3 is CASSSDRGQTPLHF. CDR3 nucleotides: TGTGCCAGCAGCTCGGACAGGGGGCAGACACCCCTCCACTTT.

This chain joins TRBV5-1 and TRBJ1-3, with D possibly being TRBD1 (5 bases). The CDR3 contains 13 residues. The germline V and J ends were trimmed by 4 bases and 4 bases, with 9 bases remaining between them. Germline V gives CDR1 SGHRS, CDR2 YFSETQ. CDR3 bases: TGCGCCAGCAGCACGGACATAGGAAACACCATATATTTT. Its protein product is CASSTDIGNTIYF.

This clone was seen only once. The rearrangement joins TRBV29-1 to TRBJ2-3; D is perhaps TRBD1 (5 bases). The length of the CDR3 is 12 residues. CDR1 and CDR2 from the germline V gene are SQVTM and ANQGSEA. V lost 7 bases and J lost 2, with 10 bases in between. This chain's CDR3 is CSATVLTDTQYF. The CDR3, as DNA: TGCAGCGCGACAGTACTCACAGATACGCAGTATTTT.

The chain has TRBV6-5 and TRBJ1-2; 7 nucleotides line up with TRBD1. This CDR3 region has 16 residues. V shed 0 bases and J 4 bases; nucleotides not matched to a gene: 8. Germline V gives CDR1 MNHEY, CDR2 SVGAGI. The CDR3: CASSYSRDRGFYGYTF. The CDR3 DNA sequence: TGTGCCAGCAGTTACTCACGGGACAGAGGATTCTATGGCTACACCTTC.

As DNA, the CDR3 is TGCGCCAGCAGCCAATTACAGGGTACCGTCGAAGCCCTCCACTTT. Translation: CASSQLQGTVEALHF. The V gene is TRBV4-1, the J gene TRBJ1-6; tentative D call: TRBD1 (6 bases). The CDR3 spans 15 residues. Germline V gene lookup returns CDR1 MGHRA and CDR2 YSYEKL. Trimming took off 2 bases at V and 14 bases at J, with 19 bases between the two ends.

This CDR3 is CASSQDGQGKELGNQPQHF. The CDR3 nucleotides are TGTGCCAGCAGCCAAGACGGACAGGGGAAGGAGCTGGGCAATCAGCCCCAGCATTTT. V is TRBV4-2 and J is TRBJ1-5; TRBD1 matches 9 bases. The CDR3 is 19 amino acids. V lost 0 bases and J lost 2; bases outside the gene matches: 11. Germline-derived CDR1 and CDR2 are LGHNA and YNFKEQ.

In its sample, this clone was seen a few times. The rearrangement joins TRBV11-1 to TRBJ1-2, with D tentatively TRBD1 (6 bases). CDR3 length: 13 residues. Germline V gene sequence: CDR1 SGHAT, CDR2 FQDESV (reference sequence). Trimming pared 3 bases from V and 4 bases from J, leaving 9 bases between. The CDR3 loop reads CASSLGHGYGYTF. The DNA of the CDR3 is TGTGCCAGCAGCTTGGGACACGGCTATGGCTACACCTTC.

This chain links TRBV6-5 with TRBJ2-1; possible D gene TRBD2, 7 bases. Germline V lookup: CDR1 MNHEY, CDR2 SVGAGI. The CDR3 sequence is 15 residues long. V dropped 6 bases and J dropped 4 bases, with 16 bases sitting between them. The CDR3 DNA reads TGTGCCAGCAGCCTAGGGGGGGCCTTATACAATGAGCAGTTCTTC. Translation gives CASSLGGALYNEQFF.

Here the CDR3 DNA reads TGCGCCAGCAGCTTGACCACAAACTACGAGCAGTACTTC. Amino acids: CASSLTTNYEQYF. The chain combines TRBV5-1 with TRBJ2-7; no firm D call. Germline V CDR1 and CDR2: SGHRS, YFSETQ. There are 13 residues in the CDR3. Trimming took 1 base from V and 3 from J, leaving 8 bases between them.

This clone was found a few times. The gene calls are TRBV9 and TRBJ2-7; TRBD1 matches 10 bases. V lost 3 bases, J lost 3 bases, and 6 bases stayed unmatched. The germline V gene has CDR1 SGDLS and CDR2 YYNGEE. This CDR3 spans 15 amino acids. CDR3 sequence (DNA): TGTGCCAGCAGCGACCGGGACAGGGGTCTCTACGAGCAGTACTTC. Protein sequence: CASSDRDRGLYEQYF. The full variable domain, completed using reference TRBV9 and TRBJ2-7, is DSGVTQTPKHLITATGQRVTLRCSPRSGDLSVYWYQQSLDQGLQFLIQYYNGEERAKGNILERFSAQQFPDLHSELNLSSLELGDSALYFCASSDRDRGLYEQYFGPGTRLTVT.

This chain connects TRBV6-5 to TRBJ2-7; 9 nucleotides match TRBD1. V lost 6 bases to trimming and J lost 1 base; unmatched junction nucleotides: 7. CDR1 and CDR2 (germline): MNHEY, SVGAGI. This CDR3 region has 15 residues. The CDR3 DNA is TGTGCCAGCAGAAAACCGGGACAGGGATCCTACGAGCAGTACTTC. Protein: CASRKPGQGSYEQYF.

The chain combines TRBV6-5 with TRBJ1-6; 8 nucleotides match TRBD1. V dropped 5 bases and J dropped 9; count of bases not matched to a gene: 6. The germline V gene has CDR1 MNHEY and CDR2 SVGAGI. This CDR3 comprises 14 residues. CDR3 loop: CASSEDRVASPLHF. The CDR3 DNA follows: TGTGCCAGCAGTGAGGACAGGGTTGCTTCACCCCTCCACTTT.

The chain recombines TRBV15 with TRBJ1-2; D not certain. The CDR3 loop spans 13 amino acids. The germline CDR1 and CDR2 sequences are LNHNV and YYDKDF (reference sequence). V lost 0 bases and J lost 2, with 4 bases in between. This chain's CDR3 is CATSREGNYGYTF. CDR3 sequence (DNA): TGTGCCACCAGCAGAGAGGGCAACTATGGCTACACCTTC.

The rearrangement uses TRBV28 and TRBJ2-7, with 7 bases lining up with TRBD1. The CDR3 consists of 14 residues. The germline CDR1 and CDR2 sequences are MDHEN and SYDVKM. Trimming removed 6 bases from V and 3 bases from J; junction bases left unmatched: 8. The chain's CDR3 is CASRAPGQIYEQYF. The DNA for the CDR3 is TGTGCCAGCAGGGCTCCGGGACAGATCTACGAGCAGTACTTC.